A single sample is the source of the 7 T cell receptor beta chains below, sequenced in a study of cytomegalovirus exposure and HLA in healthy donors. 13 Jbeta primers and 60 Vbeta primers were used for the PCR. Here immunoSEQ multiplex PCR was the method, and the copy in TCRdb shows in-frame clones only, minus some. This sample contains 45,000 to 55,000 clones. Material: PBMCs. The receptor source for this set is a woman aged 50 to 60 in good health and CMV-seropositive.

This rearrangement joins TRBV7-8 to TRBJ1-1; D perhaps matches TRBD1 (5 bases). Germline V gives CDR1 SGHVS, CDR2 FQNEAQ. The germline V and J ends were trimmed by 4 bases and 4 bases, with 13 bases remaining between them. CDR3 length equals 14 residues. In DNA, the CDR3 is TGTGCCAGCAGCTCGGTAACAGGAAGCACTGAAGCTTTCTTT. As protein: CASSSVTGSTEAFF. Combining the CDR3 with reference TRBV7-8 and TRBJ1-1 gives the whole variable domain GAGVSQSPRYKVAKRGQDVALRCDPISGHVSLFWYQQALGQGPEFLTYFQNEAQLDKSGLPSDRFFAERPEGSVSTLKIQRTQQEDSAVYLCASSSVTGSTEAFFGQGTRLTVV.

The V call is TRBV6-6, the J call TRBJ1-1, with no clear D. The CDR3 consists of 10 residues. The ends were cut back, 7 bases at V and 11 bases at J, with 11 bases in the middle. Germline CDR1 MNHNY, CDR2 SVGAGI (reference sequence). The CDR3 nucleotides are TGTGCCAGCATGGCCGAGGGTGCTTTCTTT. This encodes CASMAEGAFF.

V and J are TRBV30 and TRBJ2-7; 9 bases fit TRBD1. Losses at the gene ends were 5 bases for V and 2 bases for J; bases not matched to a gene: 4. This CDR3 contains 13 residues. The germline CDR1 and CDR2 sequences are GTSNPN and SVGIG (reference sequence). DNA of the CDR3: TGTGCCTGGGCCGGGACAGGGCCCTACGAGCAGTACTTC. It is translated as CAWAGTGPYEQYF.

This rearrangement joins TRBV9 to TRBJ1-3, with TRBD1 matching 7 bases. V gave up 2 bases and J gave up 4 bases; unmatched junction bases: 6. CDR3 length equals 15 residues. Germline V gives CDR1 SGDLS, CDR2 YYNGEE. CDR3 coding DNA: TGTGCCAGCAGCGTTCGGCAGGGGGGAGGAAACACCATATATTTT. Protein: CASSVRQGGGNTIYF.

The chain combines TRBV5-1 with TRBJ2-7; 9 bases match TRBD1. V lost 0 bases and J lost 6; bases outside the gene matches: 1. Germline V CDR1 and CDR2: SGHRS, YFSETQ. The CDR3 has 13 amino acids. CDR3 residues: CASSLGQGGEQYF. CDR3 nucleotide sequence: TGCGCCAGCAGCTTGGGACAGGGGGGCGAGCAGTACTTC.

The chain is built from TRBV27 and TRBJ2-2; 9 bases line up with TRBD1. The CDR3 length is 15 residues. Trimming cost V 6 bases and J 4 bases; bases outside gene matches: 6. Germline assignment: CDR1 MNHEY and CDR2 SMNVEV (reference sequence). CDR3 in amino acids: CASREPGQGTGELFF. DNA of the CDR3: TGTGCCAGCAGAGAACCGGGACAGGGCACCGGGGAGCTGTTTTTT.

The genes are TRBV28 and TRBJ2-1, with D unclear. The germline CDR1 and CDR2 sequences are MDHEN and SYDVKM. The CDR3 runs 16 residues. V lost 5 bases and J 0 bases, leaving 14 bases between the germline ends. The CDR3 nucleotides read TGTGCCAGCAGTATCCCCGGAGTTAGCTCCTACAATGAGCAGTTCTTC. Translating gives CASSIPGVSSYNEQFF.